The present entry profiles one TCR beta chain with its context. Its specificity is not known. The data were produced by immunoSEQ multiplex PCR, yet TCRdb's version contains in-frame clones alone and is incomplete. The repertoire holds about 6,800 clones, with almost 80% as singletons. Patients all relapsed after autologous stem cell transplantation, and there was variation in brentuximab vedotin exposure. The study purified CD4+ T cells from thawed PBMCs using magnetic negative selection. This entry is derived from a study of PD-1 blockade in classical Hodgkin lymphoma. Trimming removed 0 bases from V and 3 bases from J; junction bases left unmatched: 1. CDR3 size: 15 residues. Per the germline V gene, CDR1 is SGHAT and CDR2 is FQNNGV. Study-wide results and limits: It was among complete responders that baseline diversity resembled that of newly diagnosed patients. There was a significant rise in CD4+ TCR diversity by C4D1, with no such rise for CD8+. As was reported, newly diagnosed patients showed lower baseline TCR diversity than healthy donors did.

This specimen consisted of CD4+ T cells from blood, obtained at baseline. The V call is TRBV11-2, the J call TRBJ2-7, with TRBD1 matching over 11 bases. The sequence came from a human donor with classical Hodgkin lymphoma. DNA of the CDR3: TGTGCCAGCAGCTTAGAGGGGACAGGGGGCTACGAGCAGTACTTC. Amino acid sequence: CASSLEGTGGYEQYF.